The 3 T cell receptor beta chains in this list originate from one sample, sequenced in a study of cytomegalovirus exposure and HLA in healthy donors. PCR involved 60 Vbeta and 13 Jbeta primers. Repertoires were generated with immunoSEQ multiplex PCR, while TCRdb's copy carries only in-frame clones and drops some. The repertoire has 150,000 to 200,000 clones, roughly 85% of them found once; the top ten carry around an eighth. Sequencing was carried out using PBMCs. These receptors came from a man in his fifties in good health and CMV-seropositive.

A single count supports this clone. This chain's CDR3 is CASSPDRLYGYTF. The CDR3 nucleotides read TGTGCCAGCAGCCCTGACAGGTTATATGGCTACACCTTC. The chain carries TRBV6-5 and TRBJ1-2, with D perhaps TRBD1 (6 bases). CDR1 is MNHEY, CDR2 SVGAGI, per germline. The CDR3 has 13 residues. V lost 6 bases to trimming and J lost 5 bases, with 13 bases between them.

The chain links TRBV5-4 to TRBJ2-1; 7 bases align to TRBD2. The length of the CDR3 is 12 residues. Looked up from germline, CDR1 is SGHNT and CDR2 is YYREEE (reference sequence). Germline trimming cut 4 bases from V and 12 bases from J; bases unmatched to any gene: 7. This CDR3 is CASSPGRGWQFF. CDR3 bases: TGTGCCAGCAGCCCGGGGAGGGGCTGGCAGTTCTTC.

V usage is TRBV13 and J usage is TRBJ1-1, with D tentatively TRBD1 (5 bases). The germline CDR1 and CDR2 sequences are PRHDT and FYEKMQ (reference sequence). CDR3 length: 16 residues. V was cut by 3 bases and J by 0 bases, with 14 bases left in between. The CDR3 spells CASSLPRGGMNTEAFF. The DNA of the CDR3 is TGTGCCAGCAGCTTGCCTCGGGGGGGGATGAACACTGAAGCTTTCTTT. Full variable domain (missing parts from reference TRBV13 and TRBJ1-1): AAGVIQSPRHLIKEKRETATLKCYPIPRHDTVYWYQQGPGQDPQFLISFYEKMQSDKGSIPDRFSAQQFSDYHSELNMSSLELGDSALYFCASSLPRGGMNTEAFFGQGTRLTVV.